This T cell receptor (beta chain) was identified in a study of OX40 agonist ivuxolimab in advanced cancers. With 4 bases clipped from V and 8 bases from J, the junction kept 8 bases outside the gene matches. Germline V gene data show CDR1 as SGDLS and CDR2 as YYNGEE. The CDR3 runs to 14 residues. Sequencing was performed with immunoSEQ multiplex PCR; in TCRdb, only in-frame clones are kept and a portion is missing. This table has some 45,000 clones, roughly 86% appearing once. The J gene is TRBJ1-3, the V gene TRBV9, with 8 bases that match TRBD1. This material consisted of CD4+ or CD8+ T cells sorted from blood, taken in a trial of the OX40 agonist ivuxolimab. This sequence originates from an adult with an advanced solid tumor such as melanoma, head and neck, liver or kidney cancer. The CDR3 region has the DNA TGTGCCAGCAGCAACGGACAGGGCGGACACACCATATATTTT. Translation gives CASSNGQGGHTIYF.